One and the same sample provided the 18 T cell receptor beta chains below, sequenced in a study of blood T cell repertoires in COVID-19. Data came from immunoSEQ multiplex PCR; TCRdb stores just in-frame clones and leaves some out. The table has fewer than 25,000 clones, approximately 92% seen once. Sequencing was done on a sample of peripheral blood. The receptor source for this set is a woman in her seventies with active COVID-19.

This clone was detected once. The chain uses TRBV18 and TRBJ1-2, with 8 positions matching TRBD1. The CDR3 totals 14 residues. The germline V gene has CDR1 KGHSH and CDR2 LQKENI. Trimming cost V 3 bases and J 8 bases; bases outside gene matches: 8. CDR3 sequence (DNA): TGTGCCAGCTCACCGGACAGGGCACGGAGAGGCTACACCTTC. It encodes CASSPDRARRGYTF.

The chain has TRBV27 and TRBJ2-1; the match to TRBD2 covers 13 bases. Per the germline V gene, CDR1 is MNHEY and CDR2 is SMNVEV (reference sequence). V shed 6 bases, J shed 8 bases, and the junction held 7 bases outside the gene matches. This CDR3 contains 15 residues. This CDR3 reads CASRLTGLAGDEQFF. The CDR3 DNA reads as TGTGCCAGCAGATTGACAGGACTAGCGGGAGATGAGCAGTTCTTC.

The rearrangement uses TRBV28 and TRBJ2-1; tentative D call: TRBD2 (6 bases). There are 11 residues in the CDR3. Germline CDR1 reads MDHEN; CDR2 reads SYDVKM. The ends were cut back, 6 bases at V and 15 bases at J, with 15 bases in the middle. In DNA form, the CDR3 reads TGTGCCAGCAGGTCCGGGAGTGGTAGGTTCTTC. It specifies CASRSGSGRFF.

This clone is a singleton in its sample. V and J are TRBV11-1 and TRBJ2-1; 12 bases match TRBD2. The ends lost 5 bases at V and 0 bases at J; junction bases unmatched: 2. In germline, CDR1 is SGHAT, CDR2 FQDESV (reference sequence). This CDR3 comprises 16 residues. CDR3 sequence reads: CASSQTSGSSYNEQFF. CDR3 nucleotide sequence: TGTGCCAGCAGCCAGACTAGCGGGAGCTCCTACAATGAGCAGTTCTTC. The complete variable domain, with remaining parts taken from reference TRBV11-1 and TRBJ2-1, reads EAEVAQSPRYKITEKSQAVAFWCDPISGHATLYWYRQILGQGPELLVQFQDESVVDDSQLPKDRFSAERLKGVDSTLKIQPAELGDSAMYLCASSQTSGSSYNEQFFGPGTRLTVL.

This clone was recorded only once. The CDR3 DNA reads as TGTGCCAGCAGCTTGTTCGGCAGGGGATCCAATGAGCAGTTCTTC. Its translation: CASSLFGRGSNEQFF. The gene calls are TRBV5-4 and TRBJ2-1; TRBD1 is a possible D gene (6 bases). Germline values: CDR1 SGHNT, CDR2 YYREEE (reference sequence). The ends were cut back, 1 base at V and 6 bases at J, with 14 bases in the middle. The CDR3 contains 15 residues.

Regarding this clone: Relative to the germline gene, one junction end is altered; a read error may explain this. This sequence joins TRBV7-7 and TRBJ2-3, with 15 bases lining up with TRBD2. CDR3 length equals 17 residues. Germline V gene data show CDR1 as SSHAT and CDR2 as FNYEAQ (reference sequence). The CDR3 here is CASSLGGLAGGADTQYF. Written as DNA, the CDR3 is TGTGCTAGCAGCTTAGGGGGACTAGCGGGAGGTGCAGATACGCAGTATTTT.

This clone was observed a few times. The chain employs TRBV4-1 and TRBJ2-7, with D perhaps matching TRBD2 (5 bases). The CDR3 runs to 15 residues. V was pared by 3 bases and J by 0 bases, with 12 bases between. The V gene's germline CDR1 is MGHRA and CDR2 YSYEKL. In DNA, the CDR3 is TGCGCCAGCAGCCAGGAAGAGGGAGTCTCCTACGAGCAGTACTTC. Translating gives CASSQEEGVSYEQYF.

The rearrangement uses TRBV10-3 and TRBJ2-5; TRBD2 matches at 11 bases. CDR1 and CDR2 (germline): ENHRY, SYGVKD. V lost 0 bases and J lost 5; bases outside the gene matches: 14. This CDR3 contains 19 residues. CDR3 residues: CAISESGRSGRAFVETQYF. The CDR3 DNA reads as TGTGCCATCAGTGAGTCTGGCCGTAGCGGGAGGGCCTTTGTTGAGACCCAGTACTTC.

The rearrangement uses TRBV3-1 (or the pseudogene TRBV3-2) and TRBJ2-1; TRBD1 might be the D (5 bases). CDR3 length: 15 residues. V lost 4 bases and J 0 bases, leaving 10 bases between the germline ends. Germline V lookup: CDR1 LGHDT, CDR2 YNNKEL (reference sequence). CDR3 nucleotides: TGTGCCAGCAGCCTGACAGAACGCTCCTACAATGAGCAGTTCTTC. This codes for CASSLTERSYNEQFF.

The chain employs TRBV15 and TRBJ1-3; no clear D gene. Per germline, CDR1 LNHNV and CDR2 YYDKDF (reference sequence). Between the trimmed V and J ends, which lost 3 bases and 2 bases, there was a span of 11 bases. The CDR3 extends over 15 amino acids. The CDR3 sequence is CATSRRGGAGNTIYF. DNA of the CDR3: TGTGCCACCAGCAGGCGTGGCGGGGCTGGAAACACCATATATTTT.

The chain employs TRBV5-1 and TRBJ2-1, with 7 bases that match TRBD1. The length of the CDR3 is 18 residues. J lost 0 bases, V lost 0 bases, and 9 bases had no gene match. Germline V lookup: CDR1 SGHRS, CDR2 YFSETQ. In nucleotides, the CDR3 is TGCGCCAGCAGCTTGGGAAGGGGGCGACTAAGCTCCTACAATGAGCAGTTCTTC. Amino acid sequence: CASSLGRGRLSSYNEQFF.

This clone was seen a single time. The chain is built from TRBV12-2 and TRBJ2-7; the tabulated D call, TRBD2, remains unverified against the DNA. TRBV12-2 is a pseudogene locus. This CDR3 contains 15 residues. The CDR3 is CASRPAGPLSYEQYF. CDR3 in DNA: TGTGCAAGTCGCCCCGCGGGACCCCTTTCATACGAGCAGTACTTC.

This rearrangement joins TRBV11-2 to TRBJ1-1; D remains unclear. This CDR3 is built from 15 residues. V lost 5 bases and J 0 bases, leaving 13 bases between the germline ends. From germline, CDR1 is SGHAT and CDR2 FQNNGV. The CDR3 here is CASSTRGGMNTEAFF. The CDR3 region has the DNA TGTGCCAGCAGCACCCGGGGAGGGATGAACACTGAAGCTTTCTTT.

This clone was counted a single time. V usage is TRBV5-1 and J usage is TRBJ2-5, with TRBD2 matching 8 bases. CDR3 length: 15 amino acids. V was pared by 0 bases and J by 5 bases, with 6 bases of the junction left unmatched. Germline V lookup: CDR1 SGHRS, CDR2 YFSETQ. CDR3 region: CASSLGAGAGETQYF. The CDR3 bases are TGCGCCAGCAGCTTGGGAGCGGGAGCCGGGGAGACCCAGTACTTC.

The table lists this clone with a few counts. The chain recombines TRBV3-1 (or the pseudogene TRBV3-2) with TRBJ2-7; 8 bases map to TRBD2. The CDR3 spans 15 residues. Losses at the gene ends were 4 bases for V and 2 bases for J; bases not matched to a gene: 7. CDR1 is LGHDT, CDR2 YNNKEL, per germline (reference sequence). This CDR3 reads CASSPGGGATYEQYF. The CDR3 DNA reads as TGTGCCAGCAGCCCGGGAGGGGGGGCTACCTACGAGCAGTACTTC.

J is TRBJ2-7 and V is TRBV19, with D perhaps matching TRBD2 (6 bases). CDR3 length: 15 residues. The V end was cut by 5 bases, the J end by 5 bases, with 19 bases between. Germline assignment: CDR1 LNHDA and CDR2 SQIVND (reference sequence). This CDR3 reads CASSPRDLPGDEQYF. CDR3 in DNA: TGTGCCAGTAGTCCCCGGGACCTCCCGGGAGACGAGCAGTACTTC.

The chain couples TRBV12-3 or TRBV12-4 to TRBJ1-1; no clear D. Trimming took 4 bases from V and 3 from J, leaving 9 bases between them. This CDR3 has 13 residues. The CDR3 sequence: CASSYKGDTEAFF. The CDR3, as DNA: TGTGCCAGCAGTTATAAGGGAGACACTGAAGCTTTCTTT.

The chain combines TRBV5-1 with TRBJ1-5; D is ambiguous. Germline values: CDR1 SGHRS, CDR2 YFSETQ. Trimming cost V 0 bases and J 4 bases, with 5 bases left between them. There are 13 residues in the CDR3. CDR3 loop: CASSLDGNQPQHF. The CDR3 DNA sequence: TGCGCCAGCAGCTTGGACGGTAATCAGCCCCAGCATTTT.